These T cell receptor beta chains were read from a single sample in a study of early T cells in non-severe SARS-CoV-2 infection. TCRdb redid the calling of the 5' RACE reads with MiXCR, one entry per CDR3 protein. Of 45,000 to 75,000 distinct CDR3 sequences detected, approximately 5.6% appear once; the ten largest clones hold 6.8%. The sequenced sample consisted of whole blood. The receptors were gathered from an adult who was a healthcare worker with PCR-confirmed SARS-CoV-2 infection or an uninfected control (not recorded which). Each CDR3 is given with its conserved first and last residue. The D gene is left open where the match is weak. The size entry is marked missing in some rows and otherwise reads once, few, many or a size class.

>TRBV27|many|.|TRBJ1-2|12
CASKGRNYGYTF
TGTGCCAGCAAGGGACGGAACTATGGCTACACCTTC
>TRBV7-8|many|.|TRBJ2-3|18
CASSLGDPWDLSTDTQYF
TGTGCCAGCAGCTTAGGAGATCCGTGGGACTTGAGCACAGATACGCAGTATTTT
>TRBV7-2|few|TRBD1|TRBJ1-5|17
CASSSGTGSYSNQPQHF
TGTGCCAGCAGCTCCGGGACAGGTTCTTATAGCAATCAGCCCCAGCATTTT
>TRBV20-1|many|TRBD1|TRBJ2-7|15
CSARVGTGGIGEQYF
TGCAGTGCTAGAGTGGGGACAGGGGGTATAGGCGAGCAGTACTTC
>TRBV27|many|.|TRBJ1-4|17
CASSLRGGQATNEKLFF
TGTGCCAGCAGTTTAAGGGGCGGGCAAGCAACTAATGAAAAACTGTTTTTT
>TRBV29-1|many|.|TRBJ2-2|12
CSVEPVPGELFF
TGCAGCGTTGAACCAGTCCCCGGGGAGCTGTTTTTT
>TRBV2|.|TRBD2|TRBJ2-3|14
CASTPGAGIDTQYF
TGTGCCAGCACCCCCGGAGCGGGGATAGATACGCAGTATTTT
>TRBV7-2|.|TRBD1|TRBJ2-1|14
CASRLLGQRNEQFF
TGTGCCAGCAGACTCTTGGGACAGCGCAATGAGCAGTTCTTC
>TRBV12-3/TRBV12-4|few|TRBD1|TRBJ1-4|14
CASKIGQGGEKLFF
TGTGCCAGCAAGATCGGACAGGGCGGTGAAAAACTGTTTTTT
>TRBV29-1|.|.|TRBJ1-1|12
CSVERDTGKAFF
TGCAGCGTTGAACGCGACACGGGGAAAGCTTTCTTT
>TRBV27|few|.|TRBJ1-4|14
CASGDGRFNEKLFF
TGTGCCAGCGGGGACGGAAGGTTTAATGAAAAACTGTTTTTT
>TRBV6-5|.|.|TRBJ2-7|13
CASSYSGAYEQYF
TGTGCCAGCAGTTACTCGGGGGCCTACGAGCAGTACTTC
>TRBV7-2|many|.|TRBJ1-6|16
CASSLGGGLPNSPLHF
TGTGCCAGCAGCTTAGGAGGCGGACTCCCTAATTCACCCCTCCACTTT
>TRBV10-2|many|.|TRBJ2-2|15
CASTLQGNVYGELFF
TGCGCCAGCACTCTCCAGGGGAACGTTTACGGGGAGCTGTTTTTT
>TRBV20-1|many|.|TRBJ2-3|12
CSASTLTDTQYF
TGCAGTGCTAGTACCCTCACAGATACGCAGTATTTT
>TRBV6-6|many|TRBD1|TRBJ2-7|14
CASSYGTGGREQYF
TGTGCCAGCAGTTACGGGACAGGGGGAAGGGAGCAGTACTTC
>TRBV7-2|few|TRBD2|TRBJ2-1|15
CASSPTSGRATEQFF
TGTGCCAGCAGCCCAACTAGCGGGAGGGCCACTGAGCAGTTCTTC
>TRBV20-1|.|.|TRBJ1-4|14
CSARGGSTNEKLFF
TGCAGTGCTAGGGGGGGTTCAACTAATGAAAAACTGTTTTTT
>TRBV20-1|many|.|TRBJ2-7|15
CSGKQLDRLGYEQYF
TGCAGTGGAAAGCAACTAGACAGGCTCGGGTACGAGCAGTACTTC
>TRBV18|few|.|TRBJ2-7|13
CASSPPIPGEQYF
TGTGCCAGCTCACCACCGATACCTGGCGAGCAGTACTTC
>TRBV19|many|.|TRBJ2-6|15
CASSIDLSGANVLTF
TGTGCCAGTAGTATAGATCTATCTGGGGCCAACGTCCTGACTTTC
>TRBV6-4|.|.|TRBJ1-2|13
CASSDSITRGYTF
TGTGCCAGCAGTGACTCGATTACGCGGGGCTACACCTTC
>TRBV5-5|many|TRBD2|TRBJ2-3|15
CASSLQLAGTDTQYF
TGTGCCAGCAGCTTGCAGCTAGCGGGGACAGATACGCAGTATTTT